In this sample, the clone carrying this T cell receptor (beta chain) turned up a few times. The target antigen is unknown. This sample is part of a study of T cell repertoires in cytomegalovirus infection. Turning to the study itself: Both recently identified HLA-C-restricted and well-studied HLA-B-restricted CMV epitopes were used in the study. TCR beta signatures that were public indicated CMV infection and matching HLA type.

One entry per CDR3 protein results from TCRdb running MiXCR on the reads. The top ten clones hold over 12% of a sample with approximately 1,000,000 distinct CDR3 sequences, around 32% of them seen once. Germline values: CDR1 SEHNR, CDR2 FQNEAQ (reference sequence). CDR3 size: 12 residues. The trim removed 9 bases at V and 6 bases at J, leaving 8 bases unmatched. Material: cultured CD8+ T cells from PBMCs, obtained from culture after CMV antigen stimulation. This sequence originates from a human donor in good health (CMV status not recorded). Some clones in this sample may be carry-over from other donors' samples. J is TRBJ2-7 and V is TRBV7-9; 7 nucleotides line up with TRBD1. The CDR3: CASARGNSEQYV. The CDR3 nucleotides are TGTGCCAGTGCCAGGGGGAACAGCGAGCAGTACGTC.